Listed below are T cell receptor beta chains from one sample, sequenced in a study of T cell changes during pregnancy in multiple sclerosis. Repertoires were generated with immunoSEQ multiplex PCR, while TCRdb's copy carries only in-frame clones and drops some. The sample has about 24,000 clones; more than 75% are singletons. The sequenced sample was CD8+ T cells from peripheral blood mononuclear cells, obtained in the third trimester of pregnancy. The receptor source for this set is a female donor in good health, enrolled as a control in a pregnancy study. CDR3s include the opening cysteine and the closing phenylalanine or tryptophan. A D gene is named only where the DNA matches it firmly.

D gene	V gene	J gene	CDR3 DNA	CDR3 protein
-	TRBV27	TRBJ2-2	TGTGCCAGCAGTCCACCCCCGAGGGCCGTCACCGGGGAGCTGTTTTTT	CASSPPPRAVTGELFF
-	TRBV11-3	TRBJ2-1	TGTGCCAGCAGCCCAAGCCCGCGATACAATGAGCAGTTCTTC	CASSPSPRYNEQFF
TRBD1	TRBV5-4	TRBJ2-1	TGTGCCAGCAGCGGGACGATCAGGGGGCGCGGAATCCCTCATGAGCAGTTCTTC	CASSGTIRGRGIPHEQFF
-	TRBV4-1	TRBJ1-1	TGCGCCAGCAGCCAAACCCCTAGCACTGAAGCTTTCTTT	CASSQTPSTEAFF
TRBD2	TRBV27	TRBJ2-1	TGTGCCAGCAGTCCAGAACCCCTAGCGGGGGGGCCGCACGAGCAGTTCTTC	CASSPEPLAGGPHEQFF
-	TRBV19	TRBJ1-1	TGTGCCAGTAGTGCCCAATCCTTTGACAGCCGAGAAGCTTTCTTT	CASSAQSFDSREAFF
-	TRBV5-6	TRBJ1-2	TGTGCCAGCAGCTTGGTCGCAGGCCCCCCTCACTATGGCTACACCTTC	CASSLVAGPPHYGYTF
TRBD2	TRBV5-4	TRBJ2-7	TGTGCCAGCAGCCAACGAGCGGGAGGGCTAACCTCCTACGAGCAGTACTTC	CASSQRAGGLTSYEQYF
TRBD2	TRBV13	TRBJ2-5	TGTGCCAGCAGCTCGTCTTGGGGACTAGTCCATGAGACCCAGTACTTC	CASSSSWGLVHETQYF
TRBD1	TRBV9	TRBJ1-1	TGTGCCAGCAGCGTAGCGGACAGGGGCCGACTCGGAGCTGAAGCTTTCTTT	CASSVADRGRLGAEAFF
-	TRBV14	TRBJ1-1	TGTGCCAGCAGCCAAGAGCGTACTTTGAACACTGAAGCTTTCTTT	CASSQERTLNTEAFF
TRBD2	TRBV27	TRBJ2-1	TGTGCCAGCAGTAGGACTAGCGGGAGGAATGAGCAGTTCTTC	CASSRTSGRNEQFF
TRBD2	TRBV7-3	TRBJ2-7	TGTGCCAGCAGCACCGGGACTAGCGGGGGGGCTCCCTACGAGCAGTACTTC	CASSTGTSGGAPYEQYF
TRBD1	TRBV27	TRBJ1-2	TGTGCCAGCAGTTCACTACAGGGGGCGCAATATGGCTACACCTTC	CASSSLQGAQYGYTF
TRBD2	TRBV30	TRBJ2-1	TGTGCCTGGACCGGCGGAGCGGGGCACTACAATGAGCAGTTCTTC	CAWTGGAGHYNEQFF
-	TRBV7-9	TRBJ2-7	TGTGCCAGCAGCTTACGTACTGTCCCGTCCTACGAGCAGTACTTC	CASSLRTVPSYEQYF
-	TRBV19	TRBJ1-5	TGTGCCAGTAGTATTGCAGACGGACTGGAGCCCCAGCATTTT	CASSIADGLEPQHF
TRBD2	TRBV7-9	TRBJ2-7	TGTGCCAGCAGCTTCCGGAGCGGGACCCCCTACGAGCAGTACTTC	CASSFRSGTPYEQYF
-	TRBV10-3	TRBJ1-1	TGTGCCATCAGTGAGGGCAGGCTGATCACTGAAGCTTTCTTT	CAISEGRLITEAFF
-	TRBV4-1	TRBJ2-7	TGCGCCAGCAGCTCTGGACTCCTTTACGAGCAGTACTTC	CASSSGLLYEQYF
-	TRBV28	TRBJ1-1	TGTGCCAGCAGTTTCTCGGGGTTGGCTGAAGCTTTCTTT	CASSFSGLAEAFF
-	TRBV7-2	TRBJ2-3	TGTGCCAGCTGGGGGACAAACACAGATACGCAGTATTTT	CASWGTNTDTQYF
TRBD1	TRBV27	TRBJ2-7	TGTGCCAGCAGTTTATCCGGACAGGGAAACTACGAGCAGTACTTC	CASSLSGQGNYEQYF
-	TRBV11-2	TRBJ2-7	TGTGCCAGCAGCTCCATGGGCGAGCAGTACTTC	CASSSMGEQYF
-	TRBV19	TRBJ1-1	TGTGCCAGTAGTGTACAGGGCCAGCTCACTGAAGCTTTCTTT	CASSVQGQLTEAFF
-	TRBV28	TRBJ2-3	TGTGCCAGCAGTTTCCTCAGGGTTGATACGCAGTATTTT	CASSFLRVDTQYF
-	TRBV2	TRBJ2-3	TGTGCCAGCAGTGGACTAGATAGCACAGATACGCAGTATTTT	CASSGLDSTDTQYF
-	TRBV6-5	TRBJ2-5	TGTGCCAGCAGCCCGGGGGTCGAAGAGACCCAGTACTTC	CASSPGVEETQYF
TRBD1	TRBV4-1	TRBJ1-1	TGCGCCAGCAGCCACGGGACAGGGGAAGCTTTCTTT	CASSHGTGEAFF